This T cell receptor (beta chain) was sequenced during a study of vaccination effects on CD4 cells after COVID-19. In the case of this clone: What it recognizes is unknown.

Before sequencing, viral peptide pools were used by the ViraFEST assay to expand antigen-specific CD4+ T cells. CD4+ T cells were isolated after approximately 10 days of culture. Nucleocapsid antibody tests were negative, and the vaccine recipients had no prior SARS-CoV-2 infection. TCRdb keeps only in-frame clones here, not all; method: immunoSEQ multiplex PCR. The data hold 50,000 to 60,000 clones, with about two thirds observed a single time. The sample consisted of CD4+ T cells from PBMCs cultured with SARS-CoV-2 spike peptides, taken before COVID-19 vaccination. This sequence was found in a human donor who received a COVID-19 vaccine.

DNA for the CDR3: TGTGCCAGCAGCTTACACCCCGGGAATGAGCAGTTCTTC. Translated, it gives CASSLHPGNEQFF. The chain carries TRBV7-3 and TRBJ2-1; no reliable D call. The germline V and J ends were trimmed by 2 bases and 7 bases, with 9 bases remaining between them. Germline V gene sequence: CDR1 SGHTA, CDR2 FQGTGA. The CDR3 consists of 13 residues.